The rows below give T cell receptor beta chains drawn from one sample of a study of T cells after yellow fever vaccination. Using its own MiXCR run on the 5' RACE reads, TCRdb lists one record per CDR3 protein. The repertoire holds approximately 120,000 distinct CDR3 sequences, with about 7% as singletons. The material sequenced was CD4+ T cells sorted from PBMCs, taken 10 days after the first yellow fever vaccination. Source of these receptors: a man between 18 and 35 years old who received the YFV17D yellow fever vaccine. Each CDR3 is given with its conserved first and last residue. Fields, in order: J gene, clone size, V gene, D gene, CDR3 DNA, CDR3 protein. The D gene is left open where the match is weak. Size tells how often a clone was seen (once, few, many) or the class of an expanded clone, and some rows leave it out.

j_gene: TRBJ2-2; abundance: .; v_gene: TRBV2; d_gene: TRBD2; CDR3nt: TGTGCCAGCAGTGAAGCTGGCCTTCGGGGCGGGGGAAACACCGGGGAGCTGTTTTTT; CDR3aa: CASSEAGLRGGGNTGELFF
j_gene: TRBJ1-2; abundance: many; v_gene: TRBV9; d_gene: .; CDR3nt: TGTGCCAGCAGCGTAGCAGGGCAGAACTATGGCTACACCTTC; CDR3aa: CASSVAGQNYGYTF
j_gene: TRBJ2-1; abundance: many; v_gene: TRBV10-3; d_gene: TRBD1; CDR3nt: TGTGCCATCAGTCCTTCGGGGACAGGGGGAGACAATGAGCAGTTCTTC; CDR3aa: CAISPSGTGGDNEQFF
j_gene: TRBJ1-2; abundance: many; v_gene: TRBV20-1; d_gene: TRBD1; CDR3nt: TGCAGTGCTACCTCCTCCCCGGGACAGGGGGCAGAAAATGGCTACACCTTC; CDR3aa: CSATSSPGQGAENGYTF
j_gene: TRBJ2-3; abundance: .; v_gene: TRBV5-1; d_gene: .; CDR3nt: TGCGCCAGCAGCTTGGATAGTAGGAGCACAGATACGCAGTATTTT; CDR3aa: CASSLDSRSTDTQYF
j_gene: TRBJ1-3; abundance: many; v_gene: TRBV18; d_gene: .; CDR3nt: TGTGCCAGCTCACCACCCCGGACGCGGGGAAACACCATATATTTT; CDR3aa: CASSPPRTRGNTIYF
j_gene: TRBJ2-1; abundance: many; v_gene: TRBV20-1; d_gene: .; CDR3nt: TGCAGTGCTAGGGAGACCTCCTACAATGAGCAGTTCTTC; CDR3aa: CSARETSYNEQFF
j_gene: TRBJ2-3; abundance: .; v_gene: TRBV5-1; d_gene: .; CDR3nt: TGCGCCAGCAGCCAAGGGGACAACACAGATACGCAGTATTTT; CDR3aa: CASSQGDNTDTQYF
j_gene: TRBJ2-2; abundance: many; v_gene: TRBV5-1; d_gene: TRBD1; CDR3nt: TGCGCCAGCAGGGTCGGGACAGGGAAGACCGGGGAGCTGTTTTTT; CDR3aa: CASRVGTGKTGELFF
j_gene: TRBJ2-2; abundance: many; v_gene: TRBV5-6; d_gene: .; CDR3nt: TGTGCCAGCAGCTCGAGATTGACCGGGGAGCTGTTTTTT; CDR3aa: CASSSRLTGELFF